The rows below give T cell receptor beta chains drawn from one sample of a study of T cells in Graves' hyperthyroidism and ophthalmopathy. TCRdb reanalysed the multiplex PCR reads using MiXCR and keeps one entry per CDR3 protein. This table holds about 600,000 distinct CDR3 sequences, approximately 15% found once. Sequencing was carried out using blood. Receptors originate from a woman in her thirties or forties with Graves' ophthalmopathy. The CDR3 runs from the conserved cysteine through the conserved F or W. Each record gives: J gene, clone size, D gene, V gene, CDR3 DNA, CDR3 protein. The D gene is left open where the match is weak. Clone size appears in some rows only: once, few, many, or a class for an expanded clone.

TRBJ2-5,many,TRBD2,TRBV20-1,TGCAGTGCTAGAGGGGTAGGGAGCGGGAGGTCACAAGAGACCCAGTACTTC,CSARGVGSGRSQETQYF
TRBJ2-2,many,NA,TRBV20-1,TGCAGTGCTAGAGCCTGGGGCGGGAGAGGGGGAGGCACCGGGGAGCTGTTTTTT,CSARAWGGRGGGTGELFF
TRBJ2-2,NA,NA,TRBV6-1,TGTGCCAGCAGTCAAGGGGATCGGACAGATTTTGCCGGGGAGCTGTTTTTT,CASSQGDRTDFAGELFF
TRBJ2-3,few,NA,TRBV30,TGTGCCTGGGGCCCGATTAGCGGTCGTCCTCGGGCGCAGTATTTT,CAWGPISGRPRAQYF
TRBJ1-4,few,NA,TRBV30,TGTGCCTGGAGTATTCGGGGCCGGGTCAGGGGAGAGAATGAAAAACTGTTTTTT,CAWSIRGRVRGENEKLFF
TRBJ2-7,few,TRBD2,TRBV30,TGTGCCTGTTCCCGGGGGGGTGCCGAGCAGTACTTC,CACSRGGAEQYF
TRBJ1-5,NA,NA,TRBV6-1,TGTGCCAGCAGAACCCCGGACCTTAGCAATCAGCCCCAGCATTTT,CASRTPDLSNQPQHF
TRBJ2-3,many,NA,TRBV5-1,TGCGCCAGCAGCTTGAGGGGGGAAACAGATACGCAGTATTTT,CASSLRGETDTQYF
TRBJ1-3,many,NA,TRBV12-3/TRBV12-4,TGTGCCAGCAACCTACAAGGAGGCTCTGGAAACACCATATATTTT,CASNLQGGSGNTIYF
TRBJ2-5,NA,NA,TRBV20-1,TGCAGTGCTAGTCGGGGGAAGTACCAAGAGACCCAGTACTTC,CSASRGKYQETQYF
TRBJ2-7,NA,TRBD1,TRBV7-2,TGTGCCAGCAGCTTAGAATTGGGACAGGCCGAGCAGTACTTC,CASSLELGQAEQYF
TRBJ2-1,many,TRBD2,TRBV3-1,TGTGCCAGCAGCCTCCGACTAGCGGGAGGACAAACCTACAATGAGCAGTTCTTC,CASSLRLAGGQTYNEQFF
TRBJ2-3,NA,TRBD2,TRBV5-1,TGCGCCAGCAGCTTGGCCCGGGGGGAAGATACGCAGTATTTT,CASSLARGEDTQYF
TRBJ2-5,NA,NA,TRBV20-1,TGCAGTGCGGGGTTATCGGGGGAGACCCAGTACTTC,CSAGLSGETQYF
TRBJ2-3,NA,NA,TRBV24-1,TGTGCCACCGAAGGGGGGGGCGAGCCAGATACGCAGTATTTT,CATEGGGEPDTQYF
TRBJ1-5,NA,NA,TRBV19,TGTGCCAGTAGTATGATGGGGTTACAGCCCCAGCATTTT,CASSMMGLQPQHF
TRBJ1-1,many,TRBD1,TRBV3-1,TGTGCCAGCAGCCTCCTCGGGACAGGGGGCATTGAAGCTTTCTTT,CASSLLGTGGIEAFF
TRBJ2-1,NA,NA,TRBV4-2,TGTGCCAGCACCAGGGGAGCAGAGCAGTTCTTC,CASTRGAEQFF
TRBJ2-2,NA,NA,TRBV15,TGTGCCACCAGCAGCTCGGACAGGAACACCGGGGAGCTGTTTTTT,CATSSSDRNTGELFF
TRBJ2-1,NA,TRBD2,TRBV20-1,TGCAGTGCTAGGGATCCACGACTAGCGGGAGGTGGCAATGAGCAGTTCTTC,CSARDPRLAGGGNEQFF
TRBJ2-3,once,TRBD2,TRBV20-1,TGCAGTGCTAGAGTCCTAATGGGGACTAGCGGATACACAGATACGCAGTATTTT,CSARVLMGTSGYTDTQYF
TRBJ2-1,NA,NA,TRBV11-2,TGTGCCAGCAGTGGGGGCGGGGAGGAGGGTTACGAGCAGTTCTTC,CASSGGGEEGYEQFF
TRBJ2-5,few,TRBD2,TRBV19,TGTGCCAGTAGTGTGGGACTAGCGGGCGCGGGGAAGACCCAGTACTTC,CASSVGLAGAGKTQYF
TRBJ1-5,many,NA,TRBV6-2/TRBV6-3,TGTGCCAGCAGTTCCCTGCTCAATCAGCCCCAGCATTTT,CASSSLLNQPQHF
TRBJ2-7,many,TRBD2,TRBV27,TGTGCCAGCAGCCTGTTATCGGTCGGGAGGGGTAACGAGCAGTACTTC,CASSLLSVGRGNEQYF
TRBJ2-2,few,TRBD1,TRBV19,TGTGCCAGTAGTATGAGGGACAGGGTTAACACCGGGGAGCTGTTTTTT,CASSMRDRVNTGELFF
TRBJ1-4,NA,TRBD1,TRBV5-1,TGCGCCAGCAGCTTGGGCCCAGGGGGTGAAAAACTGTTTTTT,CASSLGPGGEKLFF
TRBJ2-2,many,NA,TRBV6-1,TGTGCCAGCAGACCACAGGTCACCGGGGAGCTGTTTTTT,CASRPQVTGELFF
TRBJ2-5,many,NA,TRBV3-1,TGTGCCAGCACACCTACAGGGTTGGAGACCCAGTACTTC,CASTPTGLETQYF
TRBJ2-1,many,NA,TRBV11-1,TGTGCCAGCAGTTTAGATTTGTTAAGCTACAATGAGCAGTTCTTC,CASSLDLLSYNEQFF